The 26 T cell receptor beta chains reported below all come from one sample, sequenced in a study of tissue T cells after allogeneic stem cell transplantation (dated by TCRdb to between 2021 and 2023). Library method: the immunoSEQ multiplex PCR assay. TCRdb retrieved this table from immuneACCESS and kept in-frame rearrangements only. Not all clones are present; in checked studies, unresolved V genes account for under half, and no reason is known for the remainder. The sample table lists about 4,200 clones, roughly half of them with a count of one. Clones ranked in the top ten supply under 9% of the sample. The time point label of this sample denotes: mouse harvest day 7 after allogeneic transplant. Each mouse graft consisted of 10^7 T-cell-depleted bone marrow cells plus 10^6 splenic CD5+ T cells and was given by tail vein injection. Sequencing was done on a sample of lymph node tissue. Receptors were obtained from a female BALB/c mouse given C57BL/6 T cells with graft-versus-host disease after an allogeneic hematopoietic cell transplant.

A word on this clone: Genes here carry mouse names. Read sequence stops 1 residue before the CDR3 end, and the germline J gene provides the missing end. The chain employs TRBV26 and TRBJ2-5; maybe TRBD1 (5 bases). Germline CDR1 and CDR2: KGHPV and FQNQEV (reference sequence). V lost 4 bases, J lost 0 bases, and 8 bases lay in between. This CDR3 comprises 14 residues. The sequenced CDR3 bases are TGTGCCAGCAGTCGGACAATTAACCAAGACACCCAGTAC. Protein sequence: CASSRTINQDTQY. The CDR3, in full, reads CASSRTINQDTQYF.

Worth noting for this clone: Gene names refer to mouse genes. With the read ending 1 residue before the CDR3 end, the germline J gene is used to fill in that end. The chain uses TRBV26 and TRBJ2-5; D remains ambiguous. Germline CDR1 reads KGHPV; CDR2 reads FQNQEV (reference sequence). V was trimmed by 2 bases and J by 2 bases, leaving 5 bases between them. The CDR3 has 13 amino acids. The CDR3 reads CASSLHSQDTQYF. The CDR3 bases that were read are TGTGCCAGCAGTCTGCACAGCCAAGACACCCAGTAC.

Comment on this clone: Gene names refer to mouse genes. The missing CDR3 end, 1 residue past where the read stops, is filled in from the germline J gene. The chain uses TRBV13-2 and TRBJ2-5; 7 bases line up with TRBD2. This CDR3 is built from 12 residues. V lost 2 bases and J lost 9; bases outside the gene matches: 3. Looked up from germline, CDR1 is NNHNN and CDR2 is SYGAGS (reference sequence). CDR3: CASGEQTGTQYF. The part of the CDR3 DNA that was read is TGTGCCAGCGGTGAGCAGACTGGGACCCAGTAC.

Concerning this clone: Gene names and germline refer to mouse. The CDR3 end lies 1 residue beyond the end of the read and is filled in from the germline J gene. The V gene is TRBV23, the J gene TRBJ1-1; the table names TRBD1, a call not compared with the DNA. The germline gives CDR1 KGHTA, CDR2 FQNQQP. The CDR3 loop spans 14 amino acids. The sequenced CDR3 bases are TGCTCCAGCAGTCAACCGACAGAAAACACAGAAGTCTTC. Translation: CSSSQPTENTEVF. The whole CDR3 reads CSSSQPTENTEVFF. The variable domain in full, completed from reference TRBV23 and TRBJ1-1, reads DAAVTQKPRYLIKMKGQEAEMKCIPEKGHTAVFWYQQKQSKELKFLIYFQNQQPLDQIDMVKERFSAVCPSSSLCSLGIRTCEAEDSALYLCSSSQPTENTEVFFGKGTRLTVV.

As to this clone: Genes and germline are mouse. The CDR3 end lies 1 residue beyond the end of the read and is filled in from the germline J gene. V is TRBV26 and J is TRBJ1-6, with D possibly being TRBD1 (5 bases). TRBJ1-6 is an open reading frame, and its role is uncertain. The CDR3 loop spans 15 amino acids. The germline V gene encodes CDR1 KGHPV and CDR2 FQNQEV (reference sequence). Trimming took off 6 bases at V and 0 bases at J, with 9 bases between the two ends. Incomplete CDR3 DNA: TGTGCCAGCAGCCCCGACAGTTCCTATAATTCGCCCCTCTAC. Protein product: CASSPDSSYNSPLY. The whole CDR3 is CASSPDSSYNSPLYF.

There are a few counts of this clone. Mouse gene names apply. Partial CDR3 DNA: TGTGCCAGCTCTCGCCAGGGAATTGGAAATACGCTCTAT. Translated, it gives CASSRQGIGNTLY. The full CDR3 reads CASSRQGIGNTLYF. This sequence joins TRBV12-2 and TRBJ1-3, with D tentatively TRBD1 (5 bases). The DNA ends 1 residue before the CDR3 does, and the rest of the CDR3 is filled in from the germline J gene. CDR3 length: 14 amino acids. V was shortened by 2 bases and J by 3 bases, with 10 bases between the two germline ends. From germline, CDR1 is SGHLS and CDR2 HYDKME.

A word on this clone: The gene symbols are mouse symbols. The read ends 1 residue shy of where the CDR3 ends; the end is completed using the germline J gene. The rearrangement uses TRBV12-1 and TRBJ2-4, with 11 bases matching TRBD2. This CDR3 is 16 amino acids long. Germline V gene lookup returns CDR1 SGHSN and CDR2 HYEKVE. Losses at the gene ends were 4 bases for V and 0 bases for J; bases not matched to a gene: 5. The CDR3 bases that were read are TGTGCCAGCTCCCTGGGACTGGGGGCTAGTCAAAACACCTTGTAC. Protein: CASSLGLGASQNTLY. The complete CDR3 protein is CASSLGLGASQNTLYF.

This clone was seen a handful of times. The gene symbols are mouse symbols. The CDR3 goes on 1 residue after the read ends, and that part is filled in from the germline J gene. The V and J genes are TRBV15 and TRBJ1-3, with TRBD1 as a possible D gene (6 bases). This CDR3 is built from 14 residues. Trimming cost V 3 bases and J 3 bases, with 9 bases left between them. Per germline, CDR1 SGHND and CDR2 FRSKSL. The CDR3 DNA, read in part, is TGTGCCAGCAGTTTGGGGGGCATTGGAAATACGCTCTAT. It yields the protein CASSLGGIGNTLY. The CDR3 in its entirety is CASSLGGIGNTLYF. The entire variable domain, with the rest obtained from reference TRBV15 and TRBJ1-3, is as follows: DAGVTQTPRHEVAEKGQTIILKCEPVSGHNDLFWYRQTKIQGLELLSYFRSKSLMEDGGAFKDRFKAEMLNSSFSTLKIQPTEPKDSAVYLCASSLGGIGNTLYFGEGSRLIVV.

Only a few counts were recorded for this clone. Mouse gene names apply. The read ends 1 residue before the CDR3 terminus; that terminus is restored from the germline J gene. V and J are TRBV13-1 and TRBJ2-7; TRBD2 agrees at 8 bases. CDR3 length: 14 residues. Germline assignment: CDR1 NSHNY and CDR2 SYGAGN. V was pared by 3 bases and J by 4 bases, with 6 bases of the junction left unmatched. Incomplete CDR3 DNA: TGTGCCAGCAGTGTTGGGGGGGAGGCGTATGAACAGTAC. This encodes CASSVGGEAYEQY. The full-length CDR3 reads as CASSVGGEAYEQYF.

Points on this clone: Genes and germline are mouse. The read ends 1 residue shy of where the CDR3 ends; the end is completed using the germline J gene. Other DNA sequences in this sample translate to the same CDR3. This rearrangement joins TRBV26 to TRBJ1-1; D is uncertain. Trimming left V 0 bases short and J 0 bases short, with 2 bases between. Germline V gene data show CDR1 as KGHPV and CDR2 as FQNQEV (reference sequence). This CDR3 contains 13 residues. CDR3 protein: CASSLSPNTEVFF. The part of the CDR3 DNA that was read is TGTGCCAGCAGTCTGTCGCCAAACACAGAAGTCTTC.

This clone has a single count. Gene names and germline refer to mouse. The CDR3 end lies 1 residue beyond the end of the read and is filled in from the germline J gene. The chain joins TRBV13-1 to TRBJ1-3; TRBD1 matches 9 bases. After removal of 6 bases from V and 0 bases from J, the junction contained 4 bases not matched to a gene. Looked up from germline, CDR1 is NSHNY and CDR2 is SYGAGN. The CDR3 is made up of 15 amino acids. This CDR3 reads CASKGTGNSGNTLYF. The sequenced part of the CDR3 DNA is TGTGCCAGCAAGGGGACAGGGAATTCTGGAAATACGCTCTAT.

Concerning this clone: Any gene name here is a mouse gene name. Read sequence stops 1 residue before the CDR3 end, and the germline J gene provides the missing end. J is TRBJ2-7 and V is TRBV26; 9 nucleotides align to TRBD2. CDR3 length equals 14 residues. J was trimmed by 0 bases and V by 4 bases; bases with no gene match: 1. The germline V gene has CDR1 KGHPV and CDR2 FQNQEV (reference sequence). The CDR3 is CASSRTGVSYEQYF. The part of the CDR3 DNA that was read is TGTGCCAGCAGTCGGACTGGGGTCTCCTATGAACAGTAC.

As concerns this clone: Here the gene names and germline are mouse. The read stops 1 residue short of the end of the CDR3; the missing end is completed from the germline J gene. The chain carries TRBV1 and TRBJ2-4; D ambiguous. Germline values: CDR1 NSQYPW, CDR2 LRSPGD (reference sequence). The V and J ends lost 4 bases and 1 base respectively, with 9 bases between them. This CDR3 region has 14 residues. The sequenced part of the CDR3 DNA is TGCACCTGCAGTGAACAAGGAGGTCAAAACACCTTGTAC. This gives the protein CTCSEQGGQNTLY. The whole CDR3 is CTCSEQGGQNTLYF.

By share of the sample, this clone is large. Mouse germline and gene names are used. With the read ending 1 residue before the CDR3 end, the germline J gene is used to fill in that end. This chain connects TRBV12-1 to TRBJ2-7, with 13 bases fitting TRBD2. This CDR3 region has 16 residues. Germline CDR1 reads SGHSN; CDR2 reads HYEKVE. V shed 2 bases and J 1 base; nucleotides not matched to a gene: 4. The sequenced CDR3 bases are TGTGCCAGCTCTCCCCGGGACTGGGGGGGGTCCTATGAACAGTAC. Its protein is CASSPRDWGGSYEQY. In full, the CDR3 is CASSPRDWGGSYEQYF.

On this clone: Each gene name is a mouse one. The CDR3 end is not reached by the read, which stops 1 residue before it; the germline J gene fills it in. The chain recombines TRBV29 with TRBJ2-4, with D possibly being TRBD2 (7 bases). The germline V gene has CDR1 MSHET and CDR2 SYDVDS. The CDR3 runs to 13 residues. Trimming stripped 4 bases from V and 6 bases from J, with 11 bases between. The CDR3 spells CASSYGGLNTLYF. CDR3 DNA, as far as it was read: TGTGCTAGCAGTTACGGGGGGCTGAACACCTTGTAC.

This clone was picked up a small number of times. Mouse germline and gene names are used. The read falls 1 residue short of the CDR3 end, and the missing part is taken from the germline J gene. The genes are TRBV3 and TRBJ2-7; TRBD2 agrees at 10 bases. J lost 3 bases, V lost 2 bases, and 4 bases had no gene match. The CDR3 contains 15 residues. The germline gives CDR1 SNHLY, CDR2 FYNGKV (reference sequence). The CDR3: CASSLRLGGLYEQYF. The DNA read from the CDR3 is TGTGCCAGCAGCTTAAGACTGGGGGGCCTCTATGAACAGTAC.

Turning to this clone: Germline and genes here are mouse. The CDR3 end lies 1 residue beyond the end of the read and is filled in from the germline J gene. The chain is built from TRBV20 and TRBJ1-2, with 7 bases identical to TRBD1. CDR3 length: 14 amino acids. Germline assignment: CDR1 GFQATS and CDR2 STVNSAI. V gave up 2 bases and J gave up 4 bases; unmatched junction bases: 7. The CDR3 here is CGARSGQGGSDYTF. CDR3 bases read: TGTGGTGCTAGGTCCGGGCAGGGGGGCTCCGACTACACC.

For this clone: Gene names follow the mouse nomenclature. Read sequence stops 1 residue before the CDR3 end, and the germline J gene provides the missing end. The rearrangement joins TRBV17 to TRBJ1-1; a possible D gene is TRBD1 (5 bases). The CDR3 covers 13 residues. V lost 4 bases and J 8 bases, leaving 14 bases between the germline ends. The germline V gene has CDR1 MNHDT and CDR2 YYDKIL. The CDR3 loop reads CASSKRAGSEVFF. The CDR3 bases that were read are TGTGCTAGCAGTAAACGGGCAGGGAGCGAAGTCTTC.

Notes on this clone: Mouse gene names and germline throughout. The read is 1 residue too short to cover the CDR3 end, so that end is filled in from the germline J gene. The V and J genes are TRBV19 and TRBJ2-3; D gene unclear. Trimming cost V 7 bases and J 0 bases, with 3 bases left between them. From germline, CDR1 is FNHDT and CDR2 SITEND (reference sequence). This CDR3 contains 11 residues. Here the CDR3 reads CASGSAETLYF. The sequenced part of the CDR3 DNA is TGTGCCAGCGGGAGTGCAGAAACGCTGTAT.

This clone is deemed large. Germline and genes here are mouse. Sequencing ends 1 residue short of the CDR3 end; the germline J gene provides the rest. The rearrangement links TRBV12-2 to TRBJ2-7; 12 nucleotides match TRBD1. This CDR3 has 14 residues. With 1 base clipped from V and 6 bases from J, the junction kept 3 bases outside the gene matches. Per germline, CDR1 SGHLS and CDR2 HYDKME. The part of the CDR3 DNA that was read is TGTGCCAGCTCTCTTGGGACAGGGGGCGCTGAACAGTAC. It is translated as CASSLGTGGAEQY. The CDR3 in full is CASSLGTGGAEQYF.

On this clone itself: Gene labels here are mouse ones. With the read ending 1 residue before the CDR3 end, the germline J gene is used to fill in that end. This chain uses TRBV23 with TRBJ2-7; TRBD1 reflects the table's D call only, with no check against the DNA. Germline V CDR1 and CDR2: KGHTA, FQNQQP. There are 14 residues in the CDR3. The CDR3 loop reads CSSSRDRSSYEQYF. The CDR3 bases that were read are TGCTCCAGCAGTCGGGACAGGAGCTCCTATGAACAGTAC. Drawing the rest from reference TRBV23 and TRBJ2-7, the complete variable domain is DAAVTQKPRYLIKMKGQEAEMKCIPEKGHTAVFWYQQKQSKELKFLIYFQNQQPLDQIDMVKERFSAVCPSSSLCSLGIRTCEAEDSALYLCSSSRDRSSYEQYFGPGTRLTVL.

About this clone: These gene names are mouse names. The read ends 1 residue early relative to the CDR3; the germline J gene fills the gap. The chain employs TRBV16 and TRBJ2-3; 8 bases fit TRBD1. Germline lookup yields CDR1 SGHSA and CDR2 FRNQAP. The ends lost 2 bases at V and 2 bases at J; junction bases unmatched: 0. This CDR3 spans 14 amino acids. CDR3: CASSLQGAAETLYF. CDR3 DNA (partial): TGTGCAAGCAGCTTACAGGGGGCTGCAGAAACGCTGTAT.

About this clone: Mouse gene names apply. The CDR3 is cut off 1 residue early in the read; its end comes from the germline J gene. The chain couples TRBV5 to TRBJ2-4; a weak D match, TRBD1 (5 bases). The CDR3 consists of 13 residues. Between the trimmed V and J ends, which lost 0 bases and 5 bases, there was a span of 6 bases. The V gene's germline CDR1 is LGHNA and CDR2 YNLKQL (reference sequence). CDR3 bases read: TGTGCCAGCAGCCAAGATGACAGAAACACCTTGTAC. The encoded protein is CASSQDDRNTLY. The CDR3, in full, reads CASSQDDRNTLYF.

This clone was counted a few times. Genes and germline are mouse. Coverage ceases 1 residue before the CDR3 finishes, and the germline J gene fills in the end. This rearrangement joins TRBV14 to TRBJ2-7, with D tentatively TRBD2 (5 bases). Deletions cut 5 bases from V and 0 bases from J, with 6 bases between. This CDR3 spans 12 amino acids. Per germline, CDR1 SGHDT and CDR2 FRDEAV. Incomplete CDR3 DNA: TGTGCCAGCAGCCTGGGCTCCTATGAACAGTAC. The encoded protein is CASSLGSYEQY. The full-length CDR3 reads as CASSLGSYEQYF.

This clone came up a few times. The genes are named according to mouse. The CDR3 end is not reached by the read, which stops 1 residue before it; the germline J gene fills it in. The chain carries TRBV26 and TRBJ1-2; 7 positions agree with TRBD1. Germline V gene data show CDR1 as KGHPV and CDR2 as FQNQEV (reference sequence). This CDR3 is 13 amino acids long. Trimming removed 4 bases from V and 3 bases from J; junction bases left unmatched: 2. Partial CDR3 DNA: TGTGCCAGCAGTCGGCAGGGGGACTCCGACTACACC. Its protein product is CASSRQGDSDYT. The whole CDR3 region reads CASSRQGDSDYTF.

Note on this clone: Gene names and germline refer to mouse. The CDR3 end lies 1 residue beyond the end of the read and is filled in from the germline J gene. V is TRBV2 and J is TRBJ1-3, with D perhaps TRBD1 (6 bases). This CDR3 region has 16 residues. Germline V CDR1 and CDR2: LGHNA, YSYQKL. The V and J ends lost 4 bases and 0 bases respectively, with 13 bases between them. The sequenced part of the CDR3 DNA is TGTGCCAGCAGCCCTAAGGGGGGCTATTCTGGAAATACGCTCTAT. Its translation: CASSPKGGYSGNTLY. The entire CDR3 protein reads CASSPKGGYSGNTLYF. The entire variable domain, with the rest obtained from reference TRBV2 and TRBJ1-3, is as follows: DPKIIQKPKYLVAVTGSEKILICEQYLGHNAMYWYRQSAKKPLEFMFSYSYQKLMDNQTASSRFQPQSSKKNHLDLQITALKPDDSATYFCASSPKGGYSGNTLYFGEGSRLIVV.